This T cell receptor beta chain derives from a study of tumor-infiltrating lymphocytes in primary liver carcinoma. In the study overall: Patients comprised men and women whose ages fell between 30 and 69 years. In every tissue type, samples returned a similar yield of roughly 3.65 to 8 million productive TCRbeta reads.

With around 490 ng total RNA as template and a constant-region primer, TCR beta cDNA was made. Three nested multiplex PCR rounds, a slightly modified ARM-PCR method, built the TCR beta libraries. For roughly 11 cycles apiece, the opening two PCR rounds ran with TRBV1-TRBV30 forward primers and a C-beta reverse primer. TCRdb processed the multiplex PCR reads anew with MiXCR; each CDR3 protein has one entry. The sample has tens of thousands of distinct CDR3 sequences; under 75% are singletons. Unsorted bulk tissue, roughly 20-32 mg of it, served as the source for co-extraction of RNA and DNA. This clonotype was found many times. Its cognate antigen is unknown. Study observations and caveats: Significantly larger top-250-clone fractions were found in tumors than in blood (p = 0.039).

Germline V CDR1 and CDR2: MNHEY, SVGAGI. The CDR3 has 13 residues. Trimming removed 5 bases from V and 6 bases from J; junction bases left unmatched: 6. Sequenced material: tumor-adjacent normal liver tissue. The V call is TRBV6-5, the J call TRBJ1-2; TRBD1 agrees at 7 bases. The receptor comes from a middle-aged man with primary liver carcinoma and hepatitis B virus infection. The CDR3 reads CASSKTGEDGYTF. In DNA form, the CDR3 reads TGTGCCAGCAGTAAAACAGGGGAAGATGGCTACACCTTC.